These T cell receptor beta chains were read from a single sample in a study of T cell repertoires in cytomegalovirus infection. No cognate antigen is known for these TCRs. Each CDR3 protein gets one entry after TCRdb re-called the reads with MiXCR. The table has under 500,000 distinct CDR3 sequences, under 45% seen once. The source material was cultured PBMCs, sampled from culture after CMV antigen stimulation. The receptors shown here come from a human donor in good health (CMV status not recorded). Some clones in this sample may be carry-over from other donors' samples. CDR3s include the opening cysteine and the closing phenylalanine or tryptophan. A D gene is named only where the DNA matches it firmly. Clone sizes are given selectively: once, few, many, or a class where the clone is expanded.

- - TRBJ2-2 15 TRBV27 CASSFEQTNTGELFF TGTGCCAGCAGTTTTGAGCAGACGAACACCGGGGAGCTGTTTTTT
- - TRBJ2-6 16 TRBV6-1 CASSPRTPSGANVLTF TGTGCCAGCAGTCCCCGCACTCCTTCTGGGGCCAACGTCCTGACTTTC
- - TRBJ2-7 15 TRBV7-9 CASSPPNRAIYEQYF TGTGCCAGCAGCCCCCCGAACAGGGCTATCTACGAGCAGTACTTC
- - TRBJ2-7 13 TRBV7-9 CASSPREFGEQYF TGTGCCAGCAGCCCTAGGGAGTTCGGTGAGCAGTACTTC
TRBD2 - TRBJ2-3 14 TRBV19 CATKGLASTDTQYF TGTGCCACCAAGGGACTAGCCAGCACAGATACGCAGTATTTT
- many TRBJ1-5 16 TRBV7-2 CASSLEYQGVGQPQHF TGTGCCAGCAGCTTAGAATATCAAGGGGTTGGCCAGCCCCAGCATTTT
- - TRBJ2-1 15 TRBV7-6 CASSLAGVQFHEQFF TGTGCCAGCAGCTTGGCCGGGGTCCAGTTCCATGAGCAGTTCTTC
- - TRBJ2-5 13 TRBV12-5 CASGSAGSETQYF TGTGCTAGTGGTTCGGCAGGGAGTGAGACCCAGTACTTC
- - TRBJ1-1 12 TRBV20-1 CSARDPSTEAFF TGCAGTGCCCGGGACCCGTCCACTGAAGCTTTCTTT
TRBD1 - TRBJ2-6 16 TRBV4-1 CASSQTGSPGANVLTF TGCGCCAGCAGCCAGACAGGGTCCCCTGGGGCCAACGTCCTGACTTTC
TRBD2 - TRBJ2-1 18 TRBV4-1 CASSQDRLASGTGNEQFF TGCGCCAGCAGCCAAGATCGCCTTGCTAGCGGGACCGGCAATGAGCAGTTCTTC
- - TRBJ2-7 15 TRBV5-4 CASSGANRAGYEQYF TGTGCCAGCAGCGGTGCCAACAGGGCGGGATACGAGCAGTACTTC
- - TRBJ2-1 16 TRBV7-2 CASSFRVGTSYNEQFF TGTGCCAGCAGCTTTAGGGTGGGGACGTCTTACAATGAGCAGTTCTTC
- - TRBJ2-7 15 TRBV5-4 CASSPTTGRNYEQYF TGTGCCAGCAGCCCTACGACAGGGAGGAACTACGAGCAGTACTTC
TRBD1 - TRBJ2-5 16 TRBV6-6 CASSYGQGAYQETQYF TGTGCCAGCAGTTACGGGCAGGGGGCCTACCAAGAGACCCAGTACTTC
- few TRBJ2-3 16 TRBV4-3 CASSQLLAEGTDTQYF TGCGCCAGCAGCCAGCTGCTGGCGGAGGGCACAGATACGCAGTATTTT
- - TRBJ2-3 15 TRBV7-9 CASSPRGIRTDTQYF TGTGCCAGCAGCCCGCGCGGGATCCGCACAGATACGCAGTATTTT
- - TRBJ1-2 11 TRBV28 CASSFQDGYTF TGTGCCAGCAGTTTCCAAGATGGCTACACCTTC
- few TRBJ2-7 16 TRBV28 CASSFSRRRGNYEQYF TGTGCCAGCAGTTTCTCCCGACGGAGGGGGAACTACGAGCAGTACTTC
- - TRBJ2-3 13 TRBV11-2 CASSLGFEDTQYF TGTGCCAGCAGCTTAGGGTTCGAGGATACGCAGTATTTT
- many TRBJ1-2 14 TRBV7-2 CASSIGTGIDGYTF TGTGCCAGCAGCATTGGGACGGGGATTGATGGCTACACCTTC
- - TRBJ1-1 15 TRBV7-8 CASSHGQPFVAEAFF TGTGCCAGCAGCCACGGACAACCTTTTGTTGCTGAAGCTTTCTTT
- few TRBJ2-3 13 TRBV19 CASRVERVDTQYF TGTGCCAGTAGGGTTGAGAGGGTAGATACGCAGTATTTT
TRBD2 - TRBJ2-7 14 TRBV10-3 CAIRETSGTHEQYF TGTGCCATCAGGGAGACTAGCGGGACCCACGAGCAGTACTTC
TRBD1 few TRBJ1-1 15 TRBV11-2 CASSLFQGATTEAFF TGTGCCAGCAGCTTATTTCAGGGGGCGACCACTGAAGCTTTCTTT
- - TRBJ2-5 15 TRBV10-3 CAISDEGSGQETQYF TGTGCCATCAGTGATGAAGGGTCGGGCCAAGAGACCCAGTACTTC
TRBD1 few TRBJ2-1 14 TRBV19 CAAKRTGGINEQFF TGTGCCGCTAAGAGAACAGGGGGCATCAATGAGCAGTTCTTC
TRBD1 many TRBJ2-5 15 TRBV7-9 CASSLLRDSQETQYF TGTGCCAGCAGCTTACTCCGGGACAGTCAAGAGACCCAGTACTTC
- few TRBJ1-5 14 TRBV28 CASSPGTLEQPQHF TGTGCCAGCAGTCCCGGGACCCTAGAACAGCCCCAGCATTTT
- - TRBJ2-7 14 TRBV6-1 CASSEDTVARRQYF TGTGCCAGCAGCGAAGATACAGTAGCCCGACGACAGTACTTC
TRBD1 - TRBJ2-3 15 TRBV5-4 CASSVTGAPTDTQYF TGTGCCAGCAGCGTGACAGGGGCCCCCACAGATACGCAGTATTTT
TRBD1 - TRBJ2-7 17 TRBV12-3/TRBV12-4 CASSLTQPGTGLYEQYF TGTGCCAGCAGTTTAACCCAGCCCGGGACAGGGCTTTACGAGCAGTACTTC
TRBD1 few TRBJ2-7 13 TRBV19 CASSVGQSAEQYF TGTGCCAGTAGTGTGGGACAGTCCGCCGAGCAGTACTTC
TRBD2 - TRBJ2-7 14 TRBV30 CAWTPETSGYEQYF TGTGCCTGGACCCCTGAGACTAGCGGGTACGAGCAGTACTTC
- once TRBJ2-1 13 TRBV5-1 CASSWGRDNEQFF TGCGCCAGCAGCTGGGGACGCGACAATGAGCAGTTCTTC
- few TRBJ2-1 15 TRBV10-3 CAISESWGSDNEQFF TGTGCCATCAGTGAGTCTTGGGGTTCGGACAATGAGCAGTTCTTC
TRBD2 - TRBJ2-7 15 TRBV7-2 CASSPSGSPSYEQYF TGTGCCAGCAGCCCAAGCGGGAGTCCCTCCTACGAGCAGTACTTC
TRBD1 few TRBJ2-5 12 TRBV29-1 CSVRTGQETQYF TGCAGCGTTAGGACAGGTCAAGAGACCCAGTACTTC
- few TRBJ2-7 15 TRBV7-6 CASSSGGPSSYEQYF TGTGCCAGCAGCTCCGGTGGCCCCAGCTCCTACGAGCAGTACTTC
- - TRBJ2-4 14 TRBV2 CASSETEGKNIQYF TGTGCCAGCAGCGAGACGGAAGGCAAAAACATTCAGTACTTC
- many TRBJ2-1 10 TRBV12-3/TRBV12-4 CASGYNEQFF TGTGCCAGCGGGTACAATGAGCAGTTCTTC
- - TRBJ2-7 14 TRBV18 CASSPVPRASEQYF TGTGCCAGCTCACCAGTTCCTAGAGCAAGCGAGCAGTACTTC